The 28 T cell receptor beta chains in this list originate from one sample, sequenced in a study of long-term antiretroviral therapy in people with HIV. Sequencing relied on immunoSEQ assay v3.0, run at survey level. TCRdb's table, derived via immunoSEQ multiplex PCR, lists solely in-frame clones and lacks some. This sample yields about 11,000 clones, of which roughly 90% are seen a single time; approximately 20% belongs to the top ten. The sequenced sample was unsorted PBMCs, obtained 0.2 years before starting antiretroviral therapy. The receptors here all came from a woman between 35 and 50 years old with HIV.

The chain recombines TRBV6-6 with TRBJ1-3; no firm D call. The CDR3 is 12 residues long. Trimming shortened V by 6 bases and J by 0 bases, and 3 bases separated the two germline ends. Per the germline V gene, CDR1 is MNHNY and CDR2 is SVGAGI (reference sequence). The CDR3 region is CASRHSGNTIYF. CDR3 DNA: TGTGCCAGCAGGCACTCTGGAAACACCATATATTTT.

The chain is built from TRBV9 and TRBJ2-2; D ambiguous. The V end lost 0 bases, the J end lost 7 bases, and 7 bases lay between the germline ends. The CDR3 sequence is 13 residues long. Germline V gene sequence: CDR1 SGDLS, CDR2 YYNGEE. CDR3 coding DNA: TGTGCCAGCAGCGTAGCTACGGACGGGGAGCTGTTTTTT. Its protein product is CASSVATDGELFF.

This rearrangement joins TRBV7-4 to TRBJ1-2, with D tentatively TRBD1 (5 bases). V lost 3 bases and J lost 6, with 14 bases in between. The CDR3 spans 14 residues. Germline V lookup: CDR1 SGHVT, CDR2 SQSDAQ. CDR3 amino acids: CASSFSGGSNGYTF. CDR3 in DNA: TGTGCCAGCAGCTTCAGCGGGGGAAGCAATGGCTACACCTTC.

V usage is TRBV7-9 and J usage is TRBJ2-7, with D tentatively TRBD2 (7 bases). Trimming pared 5 bases from V and 3 bases from J, leaving 17 bases between. Germline V CDR1 and CDR2: SEHNR, FQNEAQ (reference sequence). The CDR3 is 15 residues long. This chain's CDR3 is CASSHLDRGGYEQYF. CDR3 nucleotides: TGTGCCAGCAGCCACCTCGATAGGGGGGGCTACGAGCAGTACTTC.

The chain employs TRBV5-8 and TRBJ1-4, with D maybe TRBD1 (5 bases). CDR1 is SGHTS and CDR2 is YDEGEE in the germline V gene. The V gene lost 4 bases and the J gene lost 6 bases, with 16 bases spanning the gap. The CDR3 is 15 amino acids. The CDR3 protein is CASSPLGGLDEKLFF. As DNA, the CDR3 is TGTGCCAGCAGCCCCCTTGGGGGGTTGGATGAAAAACTGTTTTTT.

The rearrangement joins TRBV7-9 to TRBJ2-1, with D perhaps TRBD2 (6 bases). This CDR3 has 13 amino acids. Germline V lookup: CDR1 SEHNR, CDR2 FQNEAQ (reference sequence). V was pared by 6 bases and J by 8 bases, with 14 bases between. This chain's CDR3 is CASRNKGGDEQFF. CDR3 nucleotides: TGTGCCAGCAGGAACAAGGGAGGCGATGAGCAGTTCTTC.

This clone came up once. The chain is built from TRBV13 and TRBJ2-1; D unresolved. The CDR3 covers 16 residues. In germline, CDR1 is PRHDT, CDR2 FYEKMQ (reference sequence). The V end lost 1 base, the J end lost 0 bases, and 10 bases lay between the germline ends. The CDR3 here is CASSLDWGSSYNEQFF. The CDR3, as DNA: TGTGCCAGCAGCTTAGATTGGGGAAGCTCCTACAATGAGCAGTTCTTC.

This rearrangement joins TRBV5-1 to TRBJ1-6, with D possibly matching TRBD1 (5 bases). This CDR3 comprises 14 residues. V lost 7 bases and J lost 8, with 16 bases in between. Per germline, CDR1 SGHRS and CDR2 YFSETQ. The CDR3 reads CASSSGLLDSPLHF. CDR3 nucleotide sequence: TGCGCCAGCTCATCGGGACTCCTTGATTCACCCCTCCACTTT.

CDR3 in DNA: TGTGCCAGCAACCGTCTAGCGGGGGCGGGGGAGACCCAGTACTTC. Protein product: CASNRLAGAGETQYF. The chain is built from TRBV7-2 and TRBJ2-5; 10 nucleotides line up with TRBD2. Germline CDR1 SGHTA, CDR2 FQGNSA. V dropped 7 bases and J dropped 5; count of bases not matched to a gene: 10. The CDR3 loop spans 15 amino acids.

The V call is TRBV5-1, the J call TRBJ1-1, with 9 positions matching TRBD1. V lost 3 bases to trimming and J lost 8 bases; unmatched junction nucleotides: 11. Germline CDR1 SGHRS, CDR2 YFSETQ. The CDR3 spans 15 residues. The CDR3 bases are TGCGCCAGCAGCTCCCGCCAGCCGGGACAGGGCGAAGCTTTCTTT. Amino acid sequence: CASSSRQPGQGEAFF.

V and J are TRBV6-1 and TRBJ1-2; tentatively, D is TRBD1 (5 bases). Per germline, CDR1 MNHNS and CDR2 SASEGT. V lost 4 bases to trimming and J lost 3 bases, with 12 bases between them. This CDR3 contains 14 residues. The CDR3 is CASSAGLQYYGYTF. CDR3 nucleotides: TGTGCCAGCAGTGCAGGGCTTCAATACTATGGCTACACCTTC.

J is TRBJ1-1 and V is TRBV21-1. TRBV21-1 is a listed pseudogene. The CDR3 runs to 18 residues. The CDR3 region has the DNA TGTGCCAGCAGCAAAGATGTTAGGGCCGGGGGGATGAACACTGAAGCTTTCTTT. This translates into CASSKDVRAGGMNTEAFF.

The CDR3 here is CASSSGGPGSYEQYF. CDR3 DNA: TGTGCCAGCAGCTCGGGGGGCCCGGGCTCCTACGAGCAGTACTTC. This chain links TRBV11-3 with TRBJ2-7, with D maybe TRBD2 (7 bases). CDR3 size: 15 residues. Deletions cut 4 bases from V and 0 bases from J, with 13 bases between. Germline V gene data show CDR1 as SGHNT and CDR2 as YENEEA.

The rearrangement joins TRBV19 to TRBJ1-3; D is undetermined. The CDR3 covers 13 residues. V was shortened by 7 bases and J by 0 bases, with 7 bases between the two germline ends. The germline V gene has CDR1 LNHDA and CDR2 SQIVND (reference sequence). CDR3 protein: CASTWVSGNTIYF. The CDR3 DNA sequence: TGTGCCAGTACCTGGGTCTCTGGAAACACCATATATTTT.

V gene TRBV7-8 combines with J gene TRBJ1-1, with D perhaps matching TRBD1 (6 bases). V shed 1 base and J shed 1 base, with 19 bases lying between them. The CDR3 loop spans 18 amino acids. Per the germline V gene, CDR1 is SGHVS and CDR2 is FQNEAQ. The CDR3 is CASSLDGVGRQANTEAFF. The CDR3 DNA reads TGTGCCAGCAGCTTAGATGGGGTAGGAAGACAGGCGAACACTGAAGCTTTCTTT.

The V gene is TRBV4-3, the J gene TRBJ1-6; possible D gene TRBD1, 5 bases. The germline V and J ends were trimmed by 2 bases and 7 bases, with 12 bases remaining between them. This CDR3 contains 15 residues. CDR1 is LGHNA, CDR2 YSLEER, per germline. CDR3 residues: CASSQTGSGNSPLHF. The CDR3 nucleotides are TGCGCCAGCAGCCAAACGGGGTCAGGGAATTCACCCCTCCACTTT.

The chain is built from TRBV5-4 and TRBJ1-1; D is possibly TRBD1 (6 bases). This CDR3 comprises 17 residues. The V end was cut by 4 bases, the J end by 0 bases, with 19 bases between. Per the germline V gene, CDR1 is SGHNT and CDR2 is YYREEE (reference sequence). The CDR3 region is CASSPGGRGLMNTEAFF. The CDR3 DNA follows: TGTGCCAGCAGCCCAGGTGGCAGGGGTCTGATGAACACTGAAGCTTTCTTT.

The rearrangement joins TRBV7-8 to TRBJ2-7, with 7 nucleotides matching TRBD1. CDR3 length: 14 residues. The germline CDR1 and CDR2 sequences are SGHVS and FQNEAQ. The V gene end was trimmed by 7 bases and the J gene end by 4 bases; junction bases not matched to a gene: 10. In DNA form, the CDR3 reads TGTGCCAGCATGCTCGGGACAGAGACTTACGAGCAGTACTTC. The encoded protein is CASMLGTETYEQYF.

The CDR3 reads CASSLSHTEETQYF. CDR3 coding DNA: TGTGCCAGCAGCTTGTCCCACACCGAAGAGACCCAGTACTTC. The gene calls are TRBV5-6 and TRBJ2-5; D uncertain. Germline V CDR1 and CDR2: SGHDT, YYEEEE. Trimming took off 1 base at V and 3 bases at J, with 10 bases between the two ends. The CDR3 sequence is 14 residues long. The full variable domain, in which reference TRBV5-6 and TRBJ2-5 provide the parts outside the CDR3, is DAGVTQSPTHLIKTRGQQVTLRCSPKSGHDTVSWYQQALGQGPQFIFQYYEEEERQRGNFPDRFSGHQFPNYSSELNVNALLLGDSALYLCASSLSHTEETQYFGPGTRLLVL.

V is TRBV5-5 and J is TRBJ1-4, with unresolved D. The CDR3 spans 14 residues. Trimming cost V 1 base and J 2 bases, with 6 bases left between them. Germline assignment: CDR1 SGHKS and CDR2 YYEKEE (reference sequence). CDR3 residues: CASSLPGTNEKLFF. In DNA form, the CDR3 reads TGTGCCAGCAGCTTGCCCGGGACTAATGAAAAACTGTTTTTT.

This chain uses TRBV18 with TRBJ2-7; unclear D gene. The CDR3 is made up of 14 amino acids. The V end lost 9 bases, the J end lost 2 bases, and 17 bases lay between the germline ends. CDR1 is KGHSH, CDR2 LQKENI, per germline. The CDR3 spells CASRNAVSPYEQYF. CDR3 nucleotide sequence: TGTGCCAGTCGGAACGCGGTCTCCCCCTACGAGCAGTACTTC.

The rearrangement links TRBV6-1 to TRBJ1-4; D ambiguous. Germline-derived CDR1 and CDR2 are MNHNS and SASEGT. The CDR3 covers 14 residues. V was cut by 6 bases and J by 8 bases, with 16 bases left in between. In DNA, the CDR3 is TGTGCCAGCAGGGTTGGTCTCGGTGGGGAAAAACTGTTTTTT. Encoded protein: CASRVGLGGEKLFF.

J is TRBJ2-3 and V is TRBV5-1; D may be TRBD1 or TRBD2 (5 bases each). The CDR3 totals 14 residues. CDR1 SGHRS and CDR2 YFSETQ come from the germline V gene. Trimming shortened V by 0 bases and J by 4 bases, and 9 bases separated the two germline ends. CDR3 sequence (DNA): TGCGCCAGCAGCTTGGCCCAGGGAGCAGATACGCAGTATTTT. Encoded protein: CASSLAQGADTQYF.

This clone occurred a few times. The V call is TRBV2, the J call TRBJ1-2, with 7 positions matching TRBD1. J lost 3 bases, V lost 6 bases, and 4 bases had no gene match. Germline V gene data show CDR1 as SNHLY and CDR2 as FYNNEI. The CDR3 is made up of 13 amino acids. The CDR3 DNA is TGTGCCAGCAGCCTCGGACAGGACTATGGCTACACCTTC. Translated, it gives CASSLGQDYGYTF.

The V and J genes are TRBV4-1 and TRBJ1-2; 9 bases match TRBD1. Trimming removed 2 bases from V and 5 bases from J; junction bases left unmatched: 9. CDR1 is MGHRA, CDR2 YSYEKL, per germline. The CDR3 totals 16 residues. CDR3 protein: CASSQLGQGSFYGYTF. CDR3 DNA: TGCGCCAGCAGCCAATTGGGACAGGGTTCGTTTTATGGCTACACCTTC.

The CDR3 nucleotides read TGTGCCAGTAGCAACGAAGGTTGGAATCAGCCCCAGCATTTT. This encodes CASSNEGWNQPQHF. The chain has TRBV19 and TRBJ1-5; no clear D. Per the germline V gene, CDR1 is LNHDA and CDR2 is SQIVND (reference sequence). The CDR3 has 14 residues. V gave up 6 bases and J gave up 4 bases, with 13 bases separating them.

V and J are TRBV5-4 and TRBJ2-2; possibly TRBD2 for D (5 bases). CDR1 is SGHNT, CDR2 YYREEE, per germline (reference sequence). Trimming took 0 bases from V and 6 from J, leaving 12 bases between them. This CDR3 has 15 amino acids. The CDR3 nucleotides read TGTGCCAGCAGCTTGGGATCGCCAGCGGCCGGGGAGCTGTTTTTT. Encoded protein: CASSLGSPAAGELFF.

The J gene is TRBJ1-2, the V gene TRBV19; D gene unclear. V lost 2 bases and J 6 bases, leaving 10 bases between the germline ends. Per germline, CDR1 LNHDA and CDR2 SQIVND (reference sequence). The CDR3 extends over 13 amino acids. DNA for the CDR3: TGTGCCAGTAGTATAACGGAGGAGCATGGCTACACCTTC. Protein product: CASSITEEHGYTF.